What follows describes a single T cell receptor (beta chain). This clonotype was detected a few times. The antigen it recognizes is unknown. Base qualities are not provided; no much larger clone lies one nucleotide away. The data stem from a study of patients and donors after allogeneic stem cell transplantation (TCRdb year 2020). The library came from RT-PCR. TCRdb names NextSeq 550 as the instrument used. TCRdb reanalyzed the raw reads on its own, using fastp at Q25 for trimming and MiXCR for clone calling, and kept in-frame beta chains. Entries that share a CDR3 protein sequence are merged under the most common genes and DNA. This sample comprises about a million distinct CDR3 sequences, roughly 18% of them detected only once. The ten largest clones take up 5% to 7.5% of the sample. From cysteine to phenylalanine, the CDR3 is 16 amino acids long. This entry keeps only the CDR3 DNA: 48 bases, framed from base 1. Relative to germline, V is 7 bases shorter and J is 0 bases shorter, with 15 bases between their ends. The germline V gene specifies SGHVS as CDR1 and FQNEAQ as CDR2.

The chain is made from TRBV7-8 and TRBJ1-4; the D gene assignment is ambiguous. This TCR came from a human donor who was either an allogeneic HSCT recipient or a stem cell or donor lymphocyte infusion donor (not recorded which). It is not recorded whose cells these are; they may come from a transplant donor. Input material: blood, either unsorted or a sorted T cell fraction (not recorded which). The nucleotide sequence is given as TGTGCCAGCACCAAGGGAGGAATACCAACTAATGAAAAACTGTTTTTT. Its amino acids are CASTKGGIPTNEKLFF.